This TCR beta chain was obtained from a study of blood T cell repertoires in COVID-19. About the research overall: Sample material is recorded as cDNA or gDNA derived from T cells, B-cell-depleted T cells, or PBMCs.

Study processing details: Estimation of nucleated cell counts relied on the amplification of reference gene primers. Some clones are missing from TCRdb's copy, which holds only in-frame ones; the method was immunoSEQ multiplex PCR. Clone size and V and J calls were adopted from that table, with D and trimming inferred from the DNA. The table lists 250,000 to 300,000 clones, approximately 89% of them singletons. The V gene lost 2 bases and the J gene lost 5 bases, with 12 bases spanning the gap. The CDR3 runs 14 residues. The germline CDR1 and CDR2 sequences are LGHDT and YNNKEL (reference sequence). The genes are TRBV3-1 (or the pseudogene TRBV3-2) and TRBJ1-1; weak D call: TRBD1 (5 bases). The sequenced material came from peripheral blood. This TCR was recovered from a woman aged 60-70 years with acute or convalescent COVID-19. This CDR3 is CASSQLRVRTEAFF. The CDR3, as DNA: TGTGCCAGCAGCCAACTCAGGGTAAGAACTGAAGCTTTCTTT.